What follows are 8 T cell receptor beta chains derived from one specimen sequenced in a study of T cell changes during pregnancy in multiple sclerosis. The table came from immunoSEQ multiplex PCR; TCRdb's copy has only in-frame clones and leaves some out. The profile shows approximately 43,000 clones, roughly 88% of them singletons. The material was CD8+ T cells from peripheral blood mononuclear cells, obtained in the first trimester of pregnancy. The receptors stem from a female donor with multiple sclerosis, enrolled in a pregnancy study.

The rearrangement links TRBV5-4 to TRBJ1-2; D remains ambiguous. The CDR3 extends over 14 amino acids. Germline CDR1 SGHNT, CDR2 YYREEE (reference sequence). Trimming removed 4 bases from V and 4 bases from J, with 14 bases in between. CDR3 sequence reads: CASSQDSGIYGYTF. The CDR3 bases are TGTGCCAGCAGCCAAGATTCAGGCATCTATGGCTACACCTTC.

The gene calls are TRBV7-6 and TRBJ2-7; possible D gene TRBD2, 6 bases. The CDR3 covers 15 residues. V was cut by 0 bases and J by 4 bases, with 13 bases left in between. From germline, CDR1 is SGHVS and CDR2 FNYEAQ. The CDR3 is CASSLAIGDSYEQYF. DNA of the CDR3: TGTGCCAGCAGCTTAGCGATCGGGGACTCTTACGAGCAGTACTTC.

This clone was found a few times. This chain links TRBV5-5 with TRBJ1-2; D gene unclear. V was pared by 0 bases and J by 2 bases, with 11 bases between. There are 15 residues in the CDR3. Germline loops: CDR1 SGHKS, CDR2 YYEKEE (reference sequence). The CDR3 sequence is CASSLEESRNYGYTF. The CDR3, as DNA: TGTGCCAGCAGCTTGGAGGAGAGCAGAAACTATGGCTACACCTTC.

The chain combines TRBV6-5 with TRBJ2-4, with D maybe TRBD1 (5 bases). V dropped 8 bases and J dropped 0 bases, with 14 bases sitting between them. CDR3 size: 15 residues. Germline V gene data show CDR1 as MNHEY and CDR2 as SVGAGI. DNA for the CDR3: TGTGCCAGCTCGAAGGGGCCACTAGCCAAAAACATTCAGTACTTC. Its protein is CASSKGPLAKNIQYF.

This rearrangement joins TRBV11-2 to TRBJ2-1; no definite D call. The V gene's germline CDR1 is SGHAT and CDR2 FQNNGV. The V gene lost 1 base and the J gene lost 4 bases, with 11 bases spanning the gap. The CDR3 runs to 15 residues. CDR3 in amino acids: CASSLAASRYNEQFF. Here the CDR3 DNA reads TGTGCCAGCAGCTTAGCAGCTAGTCGTTACAATGAGCAGTTCTTC.

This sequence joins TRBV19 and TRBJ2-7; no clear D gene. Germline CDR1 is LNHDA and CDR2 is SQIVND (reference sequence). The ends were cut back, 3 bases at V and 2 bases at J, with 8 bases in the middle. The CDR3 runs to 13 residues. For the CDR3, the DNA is TGTGCCAGTAGTATCAGGATTGCCTACGAGCAGTACTTC. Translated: CASSIRIAYEQYF.

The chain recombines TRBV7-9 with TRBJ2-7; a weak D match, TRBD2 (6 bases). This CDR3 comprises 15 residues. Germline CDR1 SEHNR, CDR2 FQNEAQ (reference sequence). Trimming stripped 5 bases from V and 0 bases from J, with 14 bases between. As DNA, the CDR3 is TGTGCCAGCAGCGCCCGGGACTCTCCCTCCTACGAGCAGTACTTC. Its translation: CASSARDSPSYEQYF. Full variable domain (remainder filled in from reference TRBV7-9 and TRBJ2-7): DTGVSQNPRHKITKRGQNVTFRCDPISEHNRLYWYRQTLGQGPEFLTYFQNEAQLEKSRLLSDRFSAERPKGSFSTLEIQRTEQGDSAMYLCASSARDSPSYEQYFGPGTRLTVT.

In nucleotides, the CDR3 is TGCGCCAGCAGTGAGGGGACAGGGCGGGTAAAACTGTTTTTT. Protein sequence: CASSEGTGRVKLFF. This chain links TRBV10-2 with TRBJ1-4, with 9 bases identical to TRBD1. With V trimmed by 2 bases and J by 10 bases, 5 bases remained unmatched. The CDR3 spans 14 residues. Germline CDR1 and CDR2: WSHSY and SAAADI.